The 26 T cell receptor beta chains given below trace back to one sample, sequenced in a study of OX40 agonist ivuxolimab in advanced cancers. TCRdb's table, derived via immunoSEQ multiplex PCR, lists solely in-frame clones and lacks some. The sample shows about 68,000 clones, about nine tenths of them seen only once. Sample: CD4+ or CD8+ T cells sorted from blood, taken in a trial of the OX40 agonist ivuxolimab. The source of these receptors is an adult with an advanced solid tumor such as melanoma, head and neck, liver or kidney cancer.

V and J are TRBV7-6 and TRBJ1-1; D gene ambiguous. This CDR3 contains 16 residues. Germline assignment: CDR1 SGHVS and CDR2 FNYEAQ. With 1 base removed from V and 2 bases from J, the gap between germline ends came to 14 bases. For the CDR3, the DNA is TGTGCCAGCAGCTTAGGGGGTGACCCCTCTAACACTGAAGCTTTCTTT. Protein sequence: CASSLGGDPSNTEAFF.

J is TRBJ1-2 and V is TRBV19; D perhaps matches TRBD1 (6 bases). The ends were cut back, 6 bases at V and 6 bases at J, with 14 bases in the middle. Per germline, CDR1 LNHDA and CDR2 SQIVND (reference sequence). The CDR3 consists of 13 residues. Written as DNA, the CDR3 is TGTGCCAGTAGCCCGGACAGCGAAAATGGCTACACCTTC. It translates to CASSPDSENGYTF.

The CDR3 region is CASRLLNTGELFF. The CDR3, as DNA: TGTGCCAGTCGACTACTGAACACCGGGGAGCTGTTTTTT. The V call is TRBV28, the J call TRBJ2-2, with D tentatively TRBD2 (5 bases). The CDR3 is 13 amino acids. Trimming took off 9 bases at V and 1 base at J, with 9 bases between the two ends. Looked up from germline, CDR1 is MDHEN and CDR2 is SYDVKM.

The rearrangement joins TRBV7-9 to TRBJ2-7; 10 bases line up with TRBD1. The CDR3 spans 14 residues. CDR1 is SEHNR, CDR2 FQNEAQ, per germline (reference sequence). With V trimmed by 5 bases and J by 7 bases, 8 bases remained unmatched. CDR3: CASSRDRGSVEQYF. The CDR3 DNA sequence: TGTGCCAGCAGCAGGGACAGGGGTAGTGTGGAGCAGTACTTC.

In its sample, this clone was seen once. The rearrangement joins TRBV10-3 to TRBJ2-5; a weak D match, TRBD1 (5 bases). CDR3 size: 14 residues. Looked up from germline, CDR1 is ENHRY and CDR2 is SYGVKD. The V end lost 4 bases, the J end lost 1 base, and 10 bases lay between the germline ends. CDR3 coding DNA: TGTGCCATCAGTGGGGCAGGGATCCAAGAGACCCAGTACTTC. It is translated as CAISGAGIQETQYF.

This rearrangement joins TRBV7-9 to TRBJ2-2; TRBD2 aligns across 15 bases. The V and J ends lost 4 bases and 4 bases, in that order; junction bases with no gene match: 7. The CDR3 is 18 amino acids. Per germline, CDR1 SEHNR and CDR2 FQNEAQ (reference sequence). CDR3 in amino acids: CASSSGLAGGPSTGELFF. DNA of the CDR3: TGTGCCAGCAGCTCCGGACTAGCGGGAGGGCCTAGCACCGGGGAGCTGTTTTTT.

This chain uses TRBV5-4 with TRBJ2-1; TRBD2 agrees at 8 bases. The CDR3 sequence is 16 residues long. The V gene end was trimmed by 1 base and the J gene end by 5 bases; junction bases not matched to a gene: 8. From germline, CDR1 is SGHNT and CDR2 YYREEE (reference sequence). In DNA form, the CDR3 reads TGTGCCAGCAGCTTGCAGTTGCTAGCGGGCGACAATGAGCAGTTCTTC. Its protein product is CASSLQLLAGDNEQFF.

This rearrangement joins TRBV2 to TRBJ2-2; 9 bases are shared with TRBD2. V gave up 8 bases and J gave up 5 bases; unmatched junction bases: 6. Germline values: CDR1 SNHLY, CDR2 FYNNEI. The CDR3 has 14 amino acids. The CDR3 DNA sequence: TGTGCCAGCCAAGGACTAGCGAGGACCGGGGAGCTGTTTTTT. Residues: CASQGLARTGELFF.

The chain couples TRBV29-1 to TRBJ2-5; TRBD1 is a possible D gene (6 bases). Germline V gene data show CDR1 as SQVTM and CDR2 as ANQGSEA. The CDR3 is 14 amino acids. V was shortened by 5 bases and J by 7 bases, with 20 bases between the two germline ends. Written as DNA, the CDR3 is TGCAGCGTTTTGGGCAGGGGCGGAGAGGGGACCCAGTACTTC. Its translation is CSVLGRGGEGTQYF. Together with reference TRBV29-1 and TRBJ2-5, the CDR3 gives the full variable domain: SAVISQKPSRDICQRGTSLTIQCQVDSQVTMMFWYRQQPGQSLTLIATANQGSEATYESGFVIDKFPISRPNLTFSTLTVSNMSPEDSSIYLCSVLGRGGEGTQYFGPGTRLLVL.

The rearrangement links TRBV28 to TRBJ1-2; D is unclear. The ends were cut back, 5 bases at V and 8 bases at J, with 15 bases in the middle. Germline assignment: CDR1 MDHEN and CDR2 SYDVKM. The CDR3 has 13 residues. The CDR3 DNA reads as TGTGCCAGCAGTCCCCGGATGTTCGGGGGCTACACCTTC. Its protein is CASSPRMFGGYTF.

The rearrangement joins TRBV7-9 to TRBJ1-1, with 12 positions matching TRBD1. The CDR3 runs 17 residues. V dropped 3 bases and J dropped 3; count of bases not matched to a gene: 8. CDR1 is SEHNR, CDR2 FQNEAQ, per germline (reference sequence). The CDR3 DNA sequence: TGTGCCAGCAGCTTTGGGGACAGGGGGCCCTGGGACACTGAAGCTTTCTTT. Translating gives CASSFGDRGPWDTEAFF.

The V and J genes are TRBV5-8 and TRBJ1-5, with 7 bases aligning to TRBD1. Germline V CDR1 and CDR2: SGHTS, YDEGEE. This CDR3 region has 15 residues. After removal of 4 bases from V and 3 bases from J, the junction contained 7 bases not matched to a gene. The CDR3 reads CASSIGTVINQPQHF. CDR3 in DNA: TGTGCCAGCAGCATCGGGACAGTGATCAATCAGCCCCAGCATTTT.

The chain links TRBV13 to TRBJ2-1, with TRBD2 matching over 13 bases. Unmatched junction bases numbered 4, after V lost 4 bases and J lost 4 bases. Looked up from germline, CDR1 is PRHDT and CDR2 is FYEKMQ (reference sequence). The CDR3 loop spans 16 amino acids. CDR3 nucleotide sequence: TGTGCCAGCAGCTCCTTGACTAGCGGGAGGTACAATGAGCAGTTCTTC. It translates to CASSSLTSGRYNEQFF.

In its sample, this clone was seen once. The gene calls are TRBV6-5 and TRBJ2-7; D is possibly TRBD1 or TRBD2 (5 bases each). The CDR3 has 15 residues. V was clipped by 7 bases and J by 3 bases, with 19 bases between them. Germline V CDR1 and CDR2: MNHEY, SVGAGI. The CDR3 DNA sequence: TGTGCCAGCATTCGAACCGGGACCTACGGCTACGAGCAGTACTTC. Encoded protein: CASIRTGTYGYEQYF.

The chain has TRBV6-1 and TRBJ2-2; 8 bases are shared with TRBD1. The CDR3 is made up of 17 amino acids. Germline assignment: CDR1 MNHNS and CDR2 SASEGT. With V trimmed by 4 bases and J by 5 bases, 12 bases remained unmatched. The CDR3 DNA reads as TGTGCCAGCAGTGGGGACCGACAGGGGATGGGGACCGGGGAGCTGTTTTTT. It specifies CASSGDRQGMGTGELFF.

The J gene is TRBJ2-3, the V gene TRBV7-3; D is ambiguous. Germline CDR1 and CDR2: SGHTA and FQGTGA. The V end lost 1 base, the J end lost 0 bases, and 5 bases lay between the germline ends. CDR3 length equals 14 residues. The DNA for the CDR3 is TGTGCCAGCAGCTTAATTGGAAGCACAGATACGCAGTATTTT. It codes for CASSLIGSTDTQYF.

This chain joins TRBV27 and TRBJ1-2; weak D call: TRBD1 (5 bases). The V end lost 3 bases, the J end lost 4 bases, and 18 bases lay between the germline ends. The CDR3 totals 16 residues. Germline lookup yields CDR1 MNHEY and CDR2 SMNVEV (reference sequence). The CDR3 region is CASSLARNQGGYGYTF. DNA for the CDR3: TGTGCCAGCAGTTTGGCCAGAAATCAGGGCGGCTATGGCTACACCTTC.

This chain connects TRBV27 to TRBJ1-1; the D gene is possibly TRBD1 (5 bases). Germline V gene lookup returns CDR1 MNHEY and CDR2 SMNVEV (reference sequence). Trimming cost V 4 bases and J 0 bases, with 18 bases left between them. CDR3 length equals 17 residues. The DNA of the CDR3 is TGTGCCAGCAGTTACCCCCCCCCGGGGGGAATGAACACTGAAGCTTTCTTT. Residues: CASSYPPPGGMNTEAFF.

This chain uses TRBV6-1 with TRBJ2-7, with D perhaps matching TRBD1 (5 bases). Germline-derived CDR1 and CDR2 are MNHNS and SASEGT. With 6 bases removed from V and 3 bases from J, the gap between germline ends came to 18 bases. The length of the CDR3 is 15 residues. The CDR3 region is CASSYGAGFSYEQYF. For the CDR3, the DNA is TGTGCCAGCAGCTATGGGGCAGGCTTCAGCTACGAGCAGTACTTC.

J is TRBJ2-3 and V is TRBV5-1; D uncertain. Germline CDR1 reads SGHRS; CDR2 reads YFSETQ. Trimming took 2 bases from V and 0 from J, leaving 10 bases between them. The CDR3 is 15 amino acids. The CDR3 sequence is CASSLLRGSTDTQYF. The CDR3 DNA reads TGCGCCAGCAGCTTACTTCGTGGGAGCACAGATACGCAGTATTTT. The variable domain in full, with the rest retrieved from reference TRBV5-1 and TRBJ2-3, is KAGVTQTPRYLIKTRGQQVTLSCSPISGHRSVSWYQQTPGQGLQFLFEYFSETQRNKGNFPGRFSGRQFSNSRSEMNVSTLELGDSALYLCASSLLRGSTDTQYFGPGTRLTVL.

The chain links TRBV7-9 to TRBJ2-2, with 10 positions matching TRBD1. Germline loops: CDR1 SEHNR, CDR2 FQNEAQ (reference sequence). This CDR3 is 17 amino acids long. V dropped 6 bases and J dropped 6; count of bases not matched to a gene: 13. CDR3 in DNA: TGTGCCAGCAGGGCCCCAATCAGGACAGGGGGACCCGGGGAGCTGTTTTTT. Residues: CASRAPIRTGGPGELFF. The entire variable domain, with the rest obtained from reference TRBV7-9 and TRBJ2-2, is as follows: DTGVSQNPRHKITKRGQNVTFRCDPISEHNRLYWYRQTLGQGPEFLTYFQNEAQLEKSRLLSDRFSAERPKGSFSTLEIQRTEQGDSAMYLCASRAPIRTGGPGELFFGEGSRLTVL.

V is TRBV5-5 and J is TRBJ2-2; 12 nucleotides agree with TRBD1. Germline V gene sequence: CDR1 SGHKS, CDR2 YYEKEE (reference sequence). The CDR3 extends over 18 amino acids. V gave up 4 bases and J gave up 6 bases; unmatched junction bases: 13. For the CDR3, the DNA is TGTGCCAGCAGCGGCCGGGACAGGGGGCGTGGGTCGCCCGGGGAGCTGTTTTTT. Its protein is CASSGRDRGRGSPGELFF.

This chain connects TRBV19 to TRBJ2-5; 10 bases map to TRBD2. Germline CDR1 and CDR2: LNHDA and SQIVND (reference sequence). V lost 7 bases to trimming and J lost 7 bases; unmatched junction nucleotides: 15. CDR3 length equals 16 residues. In nucleotides, the CDR3 is TGTGCCAGTATGAGTAGTGTAGCGGGGGGTCCCGGGACCCAGTACTTC. It encodes CASMSSVAGGPGTQYF.

In its sample, this clone was seen a few times. This chain uses TRBV18 with TRBJ1-2; D call uncertain. Germline CDR1 is KGHSH and CDR2 is LQKENI. V was cut by 6 bases and J by 8 bases, with 10 bases left in between. The CDR3 totals 11 residues. CDR3 in amino acids: CASSPRAGYTF. The CDR3, as DNA: TGTGCCAGCTCTCCCCGAGCGGGCTACACCTTC.

The V and J genes are TRBV7-8 and TRBJ1-6; 7 positions match TRBD1. This CDR3 is built from 15 residues. Trimming at V came to 5 bases and at J to 6 bases, leaving 7 bases not matched to a gene. The germline CDR1 and CDR2 sequences are SGHVS and FQNEAQ. The CDR3 region is CASSPTGLSNSPLHF. The DNA of the CDR3 is TGTGCCAGCAGCCCGACAGGGTTGAGTAATTCACCCCTCCACTTT.

This clone appeared a few times. This chain joins TRBV28 and TRBJ1-5; TRBD1 matches at 8 bases. Germline values: CDR1 MDHEN, CDR2 SYDVKM. The CDR3 sequence is 17 residues long. V lost 3 bases to trimming and J lost 2 bases; unmatched junction nucleotides: 9. DNA for the CDR3: TGTGCCAGCAGTTTCAACCAGGGGGCGCGTGGCAATCAGCCCCAGCATTTT. Its translation is CASSFNQGARGNQPQHF. Together with reference TRBV28 and TRBJ1-5, the CDR3 gives the full variable domain: DVKVTQSSRYLVKRTGEKVFLECVQDMDHENMFWYRQDPGLGLRLIYFSYDVKMKEKGDIPEGYSVSREKKERFSLILESASTNQTSMYLCASSFNQGARGNQPQHFGDGTRLSIL.